This T cell receptor (beta chain) is drawn from a study of regulatory T cells in long-lasting Graves disease. For this clonotype: One end of the junction varies from germline; a read error may be responsible.

The authors built TCR beta libraries using iRepertoire HTBI primers and Arm-PCR of CDR3 regions. TCRdb re-called the multiplex PCR reads through MiXCR, storing one row per CDR3 protein. The sample has fewer than 350,000 distinct CDR3 sequences, about 20% seen once. Time point denoted: newly diagnosed GD, antithyroid drugs for less than 3 months. Researchers made the TCR library from RNA that was extracted from PBMCs. This CDR3 has 15 residues. Germline V gene lookup returns CDR1 SEHNR and CDR2 FQNEAQ (reference sequence). Sequencing used peripheral blood mononuclear cells (PBMCs), obtained at new diagnosis, from a patient treated with antithyroid drugs. This chain joins TRBV7-9 and TRBJ2-7, with D possibly TRBD1 on 6 matching bases. The TCR comes from a female donor with Graves disease. The CDR3 loop reads CASSLKLGATYVQYF. CDR3 DNA: TGTGCCAGCAGCTTAAAGCTGGGGGCAACCTACGTGCAGTACTTC.